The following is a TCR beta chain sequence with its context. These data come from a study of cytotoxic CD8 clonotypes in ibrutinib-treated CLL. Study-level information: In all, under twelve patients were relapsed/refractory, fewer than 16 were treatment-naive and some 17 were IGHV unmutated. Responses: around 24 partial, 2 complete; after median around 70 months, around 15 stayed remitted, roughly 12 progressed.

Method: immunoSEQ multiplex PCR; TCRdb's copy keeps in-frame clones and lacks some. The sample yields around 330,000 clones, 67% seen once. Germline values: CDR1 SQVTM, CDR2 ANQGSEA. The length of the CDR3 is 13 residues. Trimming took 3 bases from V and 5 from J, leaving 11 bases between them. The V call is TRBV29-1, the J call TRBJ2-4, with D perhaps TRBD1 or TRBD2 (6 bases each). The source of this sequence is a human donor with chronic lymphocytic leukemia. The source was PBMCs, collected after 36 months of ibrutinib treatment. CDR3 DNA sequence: TGCAGCGTTGAGCCGGGGGCCGAAAACATTCAGTACTTC. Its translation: CSVEPGAENIQYF.